Listed below are T cell receptor beta chains from one sample, sequenced in a study of blood T cell repertoires in COVID-19. The assay was immunoSEQ multiplex PCR, and TCRdb's table has in-frame clones only and misses some. The sample records 65,000 to 90,000 clones, approximately 89% being singletons. Sequencing was carried out using peripheral blood. The receptors stem from an elderly man with acute or convalescent COVID-19. The CDR3 runs from the conserved cysteine through the conserved F or W. Fields, in order: J gene, V gene, D gene, CDR3 DNA, CDR3 protein. The D gene is left open where the match is weak.

J: TRBJ1-5
V: TRBV6-1
D: -
DNA: TGTGCCAGCAGTGAGAATGGACGGGGGAGCAATCAGCCCCAGCATTTT
CDR3: CASSENGRGSNQPQHF

J: TRBJ2-7
V: TRBV2
D: -
DNA: TGTGCCAGCAGCTCGACAGGTTTGATGGAGCAGTACTTC
CDR3: CASSSTGLMEQYF

J: TRBJ2-5
V: TRBV5-4
D: -
DNA: TGTGCCAGCAGCAGGGACACCAAAGAGACCCAGTACTTC
CDR3: CASSRDTKETQYF

J: TRBJ1-2
V: TRBV27
D: -
DNA: TGTGCCAGCAGTTTATTCGGCGGGGGTAACTATGGCTACACCTTC
CDR3: CASSLFGGGNYGYTF

J: TRBJ1-1
V: TRBV2
D: -
DNA: TGTGCCGGCAAGGCGGGGGCTCGGACTGAAGCTTTCTTT
CDR3: CAGKAGARTEAFF

J: TRBJ1-5
V: TRBV6-6
D: TRBD1
DNA: TGTGCCAGCAGATCACAGGGGCATTCGGGTCAGCCCCAGCATTTT
CDR3: CASRSQGHSGQPQHF

J: TRBJ1-3
V: TRBV2
D: -
DNA: TGTGCCAGCAGTGAAACCAGGGGAACTGGAAACACCATATATTTT
CDR3: CASSETRGTGNTIYF

J: TRBJ2-7
V: TRBV12-5
D: -
DNA: TGTGCTAGTGGTCGCCTAGCGCCCTTCAAGCAGTACTTC
CDR3: CASGRLAPFKQYF

J: TRBJ1-5
V: TRBV19
D: TRBD1
DNA: TGTGCCAGTAGTACCCAGGGGGCAATAGGTCAGCCCCAGCATTTT
CDR3: CASSTQGAIGQPQHF

J: TRBJ1-1
V: TRBV7-9
D: -
DNA: TGTGCCAGCAGCTTTTCCTACACTGAAGCTTTCTTT
CDR3: CASSFSYTEAFF

J: TRBJ1-1
V: TRBV2
D: -
DNA: TGTGCCAGCAATAGACAGAACATTAACACTGAAGCTTTCTTT
CDR3: CASNRQNINTEAFF

J: TRBJ1-5
V: TRBV19
D: -
DNA: TGTGCCAGTAGTATAACGGCCAGTGGAAGGGGACAGCCCCAGCATTTT
CDR3: CASSITASGRGQPQHF

J: TRBJ1-1
V: TRBV5-4
D: -
DNA: TGTGCCAGCCGGGCCCGGGGGGACGGCACTGAAGCTTTCTTT
CDR3: CASRARGDGTEAFF

J: TRBJ1-5
V: TRBV24-1
D: -
DNA: TGTGCCACCAGTGATTTCCACAGAAATCAGCCCCAGCATTTT
CDR3: CATSDFHRNQPQHF

J: TRBJ1-1
V: TRBV7-3
D: -
DNA: TGTGCCAGCAGCTTTGCAGGACAGCCAATTAACACTGAAGCTTTCTTT
CDR3: CASSFAGQPINTEAFF